This T cell receptor (beta chain) was recovered during a study of T cell responses to AZD1222 COVID-19 vaccine. Turning to this clone: As yet, its antigen is unknown.

Whole-study findings and limits: At baseline, seropositivity was found in only 6 or 7 AZD1222 recipients. The CD4 TCRs associated with vaccination extended across spike and predominated at 160-218 and 743-854. Samples come after the peak T cell response, not at day 14. Females outnumbered males among donors, who were mostly white British; clonal diversity was possibly underestimated.

CDR1 is SGHAT and CDR2 is FQNNGV in the germline V gene. V dropped 5 bases and J dropped 4; count of bases not matched to a gene: 4. The CDR3 spans 16 residues. The table came from immunoSEQ multiplex PCR; TCRdb's copy has only in-frame clones and leaves some out. Among about 130,000 clones listed, about 85% were seen once. The sample here was peripheral blood, taken 28 days after the second AZD1222 dose. The sequence was obtained from an adult who received the AZD1222 COVID-19 vaccine. The chain recombines TRBV11-2 with TRBJ2-5; 16 bases fit TRBD2. The CDR3 loop reads CASSPGTSGGGETQYF. The CDR3 DNA reads TGTGCCAGCAGCCCCGGGACTAGCGGGGGGGGAGAGACCCAGTACTTC. Looking up the rest from reference TRBV11-2 and TRBJ2-5 gives the full variable domain: EAGVAQSPRYKIIEKRQSVAFWCNPISGHATLYWYQQILGQGPKLLIQFQNNGVVDDSQLPKDRFSAERLKGVDSTLKIQPAKLEDSAVYLCASSPGTSGGGETQYFGPGTRLLVL.